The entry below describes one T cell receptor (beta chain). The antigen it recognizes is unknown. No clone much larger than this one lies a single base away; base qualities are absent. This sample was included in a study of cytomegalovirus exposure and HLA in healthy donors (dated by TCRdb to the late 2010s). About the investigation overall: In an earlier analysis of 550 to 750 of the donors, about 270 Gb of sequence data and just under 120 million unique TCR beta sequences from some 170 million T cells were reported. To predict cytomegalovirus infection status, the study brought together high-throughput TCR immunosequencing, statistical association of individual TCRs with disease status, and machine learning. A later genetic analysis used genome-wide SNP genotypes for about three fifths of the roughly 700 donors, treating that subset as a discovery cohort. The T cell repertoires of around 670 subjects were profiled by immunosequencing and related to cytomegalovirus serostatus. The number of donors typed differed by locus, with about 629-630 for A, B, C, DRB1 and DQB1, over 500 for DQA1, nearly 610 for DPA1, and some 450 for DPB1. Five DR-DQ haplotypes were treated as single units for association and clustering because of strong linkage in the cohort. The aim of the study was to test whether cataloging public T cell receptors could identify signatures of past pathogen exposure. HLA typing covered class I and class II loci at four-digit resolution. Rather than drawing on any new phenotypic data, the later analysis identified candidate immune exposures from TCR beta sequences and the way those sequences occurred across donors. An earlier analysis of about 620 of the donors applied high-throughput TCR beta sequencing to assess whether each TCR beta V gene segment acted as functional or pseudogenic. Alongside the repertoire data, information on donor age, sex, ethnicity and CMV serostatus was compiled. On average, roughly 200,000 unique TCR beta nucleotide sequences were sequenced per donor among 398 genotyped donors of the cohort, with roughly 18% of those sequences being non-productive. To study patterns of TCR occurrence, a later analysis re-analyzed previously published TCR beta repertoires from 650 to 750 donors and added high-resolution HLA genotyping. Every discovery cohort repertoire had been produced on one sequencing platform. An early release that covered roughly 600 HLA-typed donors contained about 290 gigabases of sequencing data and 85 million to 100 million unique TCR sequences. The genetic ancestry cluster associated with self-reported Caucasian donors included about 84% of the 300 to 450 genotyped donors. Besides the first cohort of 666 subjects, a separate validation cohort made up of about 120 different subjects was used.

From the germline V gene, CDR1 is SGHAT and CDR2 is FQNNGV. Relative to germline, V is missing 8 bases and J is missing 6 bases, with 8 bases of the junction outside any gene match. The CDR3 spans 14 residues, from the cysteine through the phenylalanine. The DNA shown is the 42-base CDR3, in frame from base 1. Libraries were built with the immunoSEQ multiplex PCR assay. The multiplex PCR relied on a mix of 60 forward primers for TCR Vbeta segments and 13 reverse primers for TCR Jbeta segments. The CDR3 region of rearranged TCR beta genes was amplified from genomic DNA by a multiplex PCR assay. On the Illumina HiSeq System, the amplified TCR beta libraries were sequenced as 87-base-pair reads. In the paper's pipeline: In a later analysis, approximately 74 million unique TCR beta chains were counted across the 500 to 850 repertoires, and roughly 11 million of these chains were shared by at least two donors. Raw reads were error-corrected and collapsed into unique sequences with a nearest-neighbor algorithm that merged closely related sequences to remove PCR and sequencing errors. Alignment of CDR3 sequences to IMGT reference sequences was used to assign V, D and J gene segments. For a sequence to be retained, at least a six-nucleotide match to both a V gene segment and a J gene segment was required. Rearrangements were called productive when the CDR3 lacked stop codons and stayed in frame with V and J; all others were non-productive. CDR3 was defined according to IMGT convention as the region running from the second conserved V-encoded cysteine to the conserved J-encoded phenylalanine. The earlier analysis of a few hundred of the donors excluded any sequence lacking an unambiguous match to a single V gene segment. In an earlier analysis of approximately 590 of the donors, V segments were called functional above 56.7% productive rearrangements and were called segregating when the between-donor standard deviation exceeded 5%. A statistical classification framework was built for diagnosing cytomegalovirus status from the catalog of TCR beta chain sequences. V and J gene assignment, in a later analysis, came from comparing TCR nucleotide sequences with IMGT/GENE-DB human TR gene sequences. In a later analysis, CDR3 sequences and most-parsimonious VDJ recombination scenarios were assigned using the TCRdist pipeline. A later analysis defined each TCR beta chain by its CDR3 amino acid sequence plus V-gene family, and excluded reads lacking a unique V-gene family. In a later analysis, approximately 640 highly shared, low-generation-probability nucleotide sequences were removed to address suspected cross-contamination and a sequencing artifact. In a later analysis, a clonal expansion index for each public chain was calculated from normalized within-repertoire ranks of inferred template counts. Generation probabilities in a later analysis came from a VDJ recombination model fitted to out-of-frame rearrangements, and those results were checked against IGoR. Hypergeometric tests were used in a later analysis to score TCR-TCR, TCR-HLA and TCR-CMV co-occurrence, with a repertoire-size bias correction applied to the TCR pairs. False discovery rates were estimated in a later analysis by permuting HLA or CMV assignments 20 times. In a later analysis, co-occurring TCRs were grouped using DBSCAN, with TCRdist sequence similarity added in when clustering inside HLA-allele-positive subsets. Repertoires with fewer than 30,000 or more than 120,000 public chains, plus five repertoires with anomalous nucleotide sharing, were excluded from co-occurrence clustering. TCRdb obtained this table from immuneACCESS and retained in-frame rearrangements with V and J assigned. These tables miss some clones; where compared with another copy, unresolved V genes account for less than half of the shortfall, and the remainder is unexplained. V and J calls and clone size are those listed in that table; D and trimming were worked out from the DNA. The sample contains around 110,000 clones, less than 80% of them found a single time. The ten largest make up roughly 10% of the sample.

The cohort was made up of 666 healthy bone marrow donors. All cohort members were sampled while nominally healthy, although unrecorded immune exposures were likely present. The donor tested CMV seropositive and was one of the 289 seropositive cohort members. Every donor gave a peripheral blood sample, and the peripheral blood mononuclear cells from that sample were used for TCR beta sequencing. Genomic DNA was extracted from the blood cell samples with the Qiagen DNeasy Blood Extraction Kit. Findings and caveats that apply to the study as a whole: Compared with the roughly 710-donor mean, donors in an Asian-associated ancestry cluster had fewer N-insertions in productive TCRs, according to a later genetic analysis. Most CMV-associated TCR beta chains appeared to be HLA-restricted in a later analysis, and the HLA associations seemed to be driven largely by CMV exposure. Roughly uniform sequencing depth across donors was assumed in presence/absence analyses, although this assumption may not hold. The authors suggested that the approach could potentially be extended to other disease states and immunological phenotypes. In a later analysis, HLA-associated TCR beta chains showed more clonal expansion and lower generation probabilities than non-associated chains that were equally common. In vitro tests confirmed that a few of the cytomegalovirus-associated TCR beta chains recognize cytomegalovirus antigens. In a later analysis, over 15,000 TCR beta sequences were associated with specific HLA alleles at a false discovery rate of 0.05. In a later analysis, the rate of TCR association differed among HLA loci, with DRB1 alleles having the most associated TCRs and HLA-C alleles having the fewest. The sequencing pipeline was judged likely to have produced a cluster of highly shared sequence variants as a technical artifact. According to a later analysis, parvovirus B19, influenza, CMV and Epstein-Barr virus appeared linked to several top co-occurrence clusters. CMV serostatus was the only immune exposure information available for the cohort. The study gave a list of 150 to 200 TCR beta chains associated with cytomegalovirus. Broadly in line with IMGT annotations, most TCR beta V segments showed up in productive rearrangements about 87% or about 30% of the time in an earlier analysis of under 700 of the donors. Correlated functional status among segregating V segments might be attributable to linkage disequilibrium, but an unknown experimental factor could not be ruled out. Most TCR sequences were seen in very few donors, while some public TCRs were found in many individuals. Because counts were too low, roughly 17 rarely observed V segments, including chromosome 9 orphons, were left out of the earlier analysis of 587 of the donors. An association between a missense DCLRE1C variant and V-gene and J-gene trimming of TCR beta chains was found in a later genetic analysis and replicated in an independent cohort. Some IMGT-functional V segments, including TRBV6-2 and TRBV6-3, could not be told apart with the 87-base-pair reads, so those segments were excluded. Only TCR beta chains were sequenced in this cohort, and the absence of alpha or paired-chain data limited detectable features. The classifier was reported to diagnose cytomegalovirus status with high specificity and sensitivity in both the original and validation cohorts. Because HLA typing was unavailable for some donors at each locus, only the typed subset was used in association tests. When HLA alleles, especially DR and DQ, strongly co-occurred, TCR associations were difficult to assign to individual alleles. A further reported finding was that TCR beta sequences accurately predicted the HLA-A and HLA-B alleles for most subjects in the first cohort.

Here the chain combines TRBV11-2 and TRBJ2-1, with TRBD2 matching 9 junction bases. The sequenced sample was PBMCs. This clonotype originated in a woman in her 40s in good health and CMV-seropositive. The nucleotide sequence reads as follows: TGTGCCAGCCGGAGAAGCGGGGGGATCAATGAGCAGTTCTTC. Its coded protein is CASRRSGGINEQFF.